This entry lists 32 T cell receptor beta chains sequenced from one sample in a study of T-cell reconstitution after alpha-beta-depleted transplantation in children. TCRbeta library preparation incorporated unique molecular identifiers. TCRdb re-called the PCR reads with MiXCR, one entry per CDR3 protein. The sample yields 490,000 or so distinct CDR3 sequences, roughly an eighth seen once. The sequences come from PBMCs from the stem cell graft donor, collected from the stem cell graft. The receptors derive from a human donor who donated a stem cell graft to a child with combined immunodeficiency.

The chain links TRBV12-3 or TRBV12-4 to TRBJ2-1; no reliable D call. Trimming cost V 3 bases and J 0 bases, with 12 bases left between them. The CDR3 sequence is 16 residues long. CDR3: CASSLALGTSYNEQFF. The CDR3, as DNA: TGTGCCAGCAGTTTGGCCCTCGGCACCTCCTACAATGAGCAGTTCTTC.

The chain joins TRBV5-1 to TRBJ1-5; maybe TRBD1 (6 bases). Germline V gives CDR1 SGHRS, CDR2 YFSETQ. The CDR3 runs 15 residues. Trimming stripped 1 base from V and 6 bases from J, with 14 bases between. The chain's CDR3 is CASSLWAGEGQPQHF. The CDR3 DNA is TGCGCCAGCAGCTTGTGGGCAGGGGAGGGTCAGCCCCAGCATTTT. The complete variable domain, with remaining parts taken from reference TRBV5-1 and TRBJ1-5, reads KAGVTQTPRYLIKTRGQQVTLSCSPISGHRSVSWYQQTPGQGLQFLFEYFSETQRNKGNFPGRFSGRQFSNSRSEMNVSTLELGDSALYLCASSLWAGEGQPQHFGDGTRLSIL.

This clonotype was seen many times. J is TRBJ1-1 and V is TRBV7-3, with 7 bases aligning to TRBD1. This CDR3 is built from 13 residues. The germline V gene encodes CDR1 SGHTA and CDR2 FQGTGA. V gave up 5 bases and J gave up 5 bases; unmatched junction bases: 5. As DNA, the CDR3 is TGTGCCAGCAGCAGTGAGGGGGCAACTGAAGCTTTCTTT. As protein: CASSSEGATEAFF.

This clonotype was recorded at least ten times. The CDR3 DNA reads as TGCAGCGTTGGGGTTAACTATGGCTACACCTTC. This translates into CSVGVNYGYTF. The rearrangement uses TRBV29-1 and TRBJ1-2, with unresolved D. The CDR3 spans 11 residues. Germline V lookup: CDR1 SQVTM, CDR2 ANQGSEA. Trimming left V 4 bases short and J 1 base short, with 4 bases between. Variable domain in full (rest from reference TRBV29-1 and TRBJ1-2): SAVISQKPSRDICQRGTSLTIQCQVDSQVTMMFWYRQQPGQSLTLIATANQGSEATYESGFVIDKFPISRPNLTFSTLTVSNMSPEDSSIYLCSVGVNYGYTFGSGTRLTVV.

The rearrangement joins TRBV15 to TRBJ2-1; TRBD1 or TRBD2 may be the D gene (5 bases each). The CDR3 spans 15 residues. Germline lookup yields CDR1 LNHNV and CDR2 YYDKDF (reference sequence). The V end lost 0 bases, the J end lost 6 bases, and 12 bases lay between the germline ends. DNA of the CDR3: TGTGCCACCAGCAGAGAACAGGACTCGTTCAATGAGCAGTTCTTC. It specifies CATSREQDSFNEQFF.

This chain links TRBV5-1 with TRBJ2-5, with D perhaps TRBD1 (8 bases). Between the trimmed V and J ends, which lost 6 bases and 4 bases, there was a span of 19 bases. Germline assignment: CDR1 SGHRS and CDR2 YFSETQ. The CDR3 is 15 amino acids. The CDR3 DNA is TGCGCCAGCATGATTCGGACAGGGAGGGGAGAGACCCAGTACTTC. Residues: CASMIRTGRGETQYF. Combining the CDR3 with reference TRBV5-1 and TRBJ2-5 gives the whole variable domain KAGVTQTPRYLIKTRGQQVTLSCSPISGHRSVSWYQQTPGQGLQFLFEYFSETQRNKGNFPGRFSGRQFSNSRSEMNVSTLELGDSALYLCASMIRTGRGETQYFGPGTRLLVL.

This clonotype has a handful of counts. The chain combines TRBV6-2 or TRBV6-3 with TRBJ2-1, with D possibly called TRBD1 or TRBD2 (5 bases each). The V gene lost 0 bases and the J gene lost 8 bases, with 20 bases spanning the gap. Germline-derived CDR1 and CDR2 are MNHEY and SVGEGT. The CDR3 consists of 17 residues. The CDR3 loop is CASSYSGGSYPGYEQFF. The CDR3 DNA is TGTGCCAGCAGTTACTCTGGGGGATCATACCCGGGGTATGAGCAGTTCTTC.

The chain couples TRBV6-6 to TRBJ2-5; weak D call: TRBD2 (5 bases). Germline assignment: CDR1 MNHNY and CDR2 SVGAGI (reference sequence). Trimming cost V 0 bases and J 3 bases, with 5 bases left between them. CDR3 length: 13 residues. CDR3 DNA: TGTGCCAGCAGTTACTCCGGGGAAGAGACCCAGTACTTC. Translated: CASSYSGEETQYF.

In this sample, this clonotype turned up a few times. This sequence joins TRBV15 and TRBJ2-7, with D possibly TRBD2 on 6 matching bases. Trimming removed 3 bases from V and 5 bases from J, with 11 bases in between. CDR3 length: 13 amino acids. Germline-derived CDR1 and CDR2 are LNHNV and YYDKDF (reference sequence). The CDR3 DNA reads as TGTGCCACCAGCAGCCCGGGAGTTAACGAGCAGTACTTC. It is translated as CATSSPGVNEQYF.

This sequence joins TRBV18 and TRBJ2-6, with a weak D call TRBD1 (5 bases). The CDR3 totals 17 residues. Germline CDR1 and CDR2: KGHSH and LQKENI. V was trimmed by 5 bases and J by 0 bases, leaving 14 bases between them. CDR3 protein: CASSRSGLFSGANVLTF. The CDR3 DNA reads TGTGCCAGCTCAAGGTCAGGGTTATTCTCTGGGGCCAACGTCCTGACTTTC.

V is TRBV4-2 and J is TRBJ2-1, with 14 bases that match TRBD2. Trimming took 4 bases from V and 8 from J; bases not matched to a gene: 7. The CDR3 has 16 amino acids. CDR1 and CDR2 from the germline V gene are LGHNA and YNFKEQ. This chain's CDR3 is CASSRRLAGGPHEQFF. CDR3 coding DNA: TGTGCCAGCAGCCGACGACTAGCGGGGGGGCCTCATGAGCAGTTCTTC.

The V call is TRBV12-3 or TRBV12-4, the J call TRBJ1-2; D is ambiguous. The CDR3 sequence is 14 residues long. The V gene lost 4 bases and the J gene lost 2 bases, with 11 bases spanning the gap. The CDR3 coding sequence is TGTGCCAGCAGTTCCCAGAGTGGGAACTATGGCTACACCTTC. Amino acid sequence: CASSSQSGNYGYTF.

This clonotype was counted ten times or more. The chain carries TRBV27 and TRBJ1-5; D might be TRBD1 (5 bases). The CDR3 is made up of 15 amino acids. Germline V gene sequence: CDR1 MNHEY, CDR2 SMNVEV (reference sequence). The germline V and J ends were trimmed by 0 bases and 6 bases, with 12 bases remaining between them. The CDR3 DNA sequence: TGTGCCAGCAGTTTATCGTTGGGGGGAGGTCAGCCCCAGCATTTT. The encoded protein is CASSLSLGGGQPQHF.

This clonotype was found a few times. Written as DNA, the CDR3 is TGTGCCAGCAGTTACGACAGCGTCGGCGAGCAGTACTTC. This gives the protein CASSYDSVGEQYF. V usage is TRBV6-6 and J usage is TRBJ2-7, with a weak D call TRBD1 (5 bases). The CDR3 totals 13 residues. CDR1 and CDR2 from the germline V gene are MNHNY and SVGAGI (reference sequence). The germline V and J ends were trimmed by 2 bases and 6 bases, with 11 bases remaining between them.

This clonotype appeared many times. This chain joins TRBV5-1 and TRBJ2-3; possibly TRBD1 or TRBD2 for D (5 bases each). The germline gives CDR1 SGHRS, CDR2 YFSETQ. Trimming left V 2 bases short and J 2 bases short, with 9 bases between. This CDR3 has 14 residues. The CDR3 is CASSFGDDTDTQYF. CDR3 coding DNA: TGCGCCAGCAGCTTCGGGGACGACACAGATACGCAGTATTTT.

The sample holds many counts of this clonotype. The chain employs TRBV12-3 or TRBV12-4 and TRBJ2-3; the D is unclear. The CDR3 extends over 15 amino acids. V was cut by 5 bases and J by 0 bases, with 12 bases left in between. In DNA, the CDR3 is TGTGCCAGCAGTACCCTTGCGGTCAGCACAGATACGCAGTATTTT. It encodes CASSTLAVSTDTQYF.

CDR3 sequence: CASSFNPNYGTQADEQFF. The CDR3 region has the DNA TGTGCCAGCAGCTTCAACCCAAACTACGGGACCCAGGCCGATGAGCAGTTCTTC. V usage is TRBV11-2 and J usage is TRBJ2-1; D may correspond to TRBD1 or TRBD2 (5 bases each). Per germline, CDR1 SGHAT and CDR2 FQNNGV. V was clipped by 3 bases and J by 8 bases, with 26 bases between them. The CDR3 is 18 residues long.

This clonotype was found a few times. V usage is TRBV5-1 and J usage is TRBJ2-1; TRBD2 agrees at 9 bases. Germline-derived CDR1 and CDR2 are SGHRS and YFSETQ. Germline trimming cut 3 bases from V and 8 bases from J; bases unmatched to any gene: 15. This CDR3 is 17 amino acids long. The CDR3 DNA is TGCGCCAGCAGCTCCCGCGCTTTAGGGACTAGCTCGGATGAGCAGTTCTTC. Translated, it gives CASSSRALGTSSDEQFF.

This clonotype showed up many times. The chain links TRBV12-3 or TRBV12-4 to TRBJ2-1; 7 bases map to TRBD2. The CDR3 has 18 amino acids. The trim removed 2 bases at V and 6 bases at J, leaving 16 bases unmatched. Here the CDR3 reads CASSLRAQWLADLNEQFF. DNA of the CDR3: TGTGCCAGCAGTTTACGCGCCCAGTGGCTAGCGGACCTCAATGAGCAGTTCTTC.

The chain recombines TRBV20-1 with TRBJ2-3, with D possibly being TRBD1 or TRBD2 (5 bases each). V was cut by 5 bases and J by 1 base, with 13 bases left in between. CDR1 and CDR2 from the germline V gene are DFQATT and SNEGSKA (reference sequence). The CDR3 is 14 amino acids. DNA for the CDR3: TGCAGTGCTGGGGGACCCGGTGGCACAGATACGCAGTATTTT. It specifies CSAGGPGGTDTQYF.

This clonotype has at least ten counts. This CDR3 reads CASTLSGRGYNEQFF. The CDR3 DNA sequence: TGTGCCAGCACCCTTAGCGGGAGGGGGTACAATGAGCAGTTCTTC. This chain connects TRBV12-3 or TRBV12-4 to TRBJ2-1; 11 nucleotides match TRBD2. The V segment lost 7 bases and the J segment 4 bases; nucleotides outside the gene matches: 6. The CDR3 consists of 15 residues.

This clonotype has a count of ten or more. The gene calls are TRBV5-1 and TRBJ2-1, with a weak D call TRBD2 (6 bases). Looked up from germline, CDR1 is SGHRS and CDR2 is YFSETQ. CDR3 length: 15 amino acids. V dropped 0 bases and J dropped 2 bases, with 9 bases sitting between them. The CDR3 DNA is TGCGCCAGCAGCTTGGAAACGGGGGCCTACAATGAGCAGTTCTTC. Encoded protein: CASSLETGAYNEQFF.

The chain recombines TRBV5-1 with TRBJ2-7; no reliable D call. Germline V gene data show CDR1 as SGHRS and CDR2 as YFSETQ. The V gene lost 0 bases and the J gene lost 0 bases, with 10 bases spanning the gap. This CDR3 spans 15 amino acids. This CDR3 reads CASSLEGSSSYEQYF. The CDR3 coding sequence is TGCGCCAGCAGCTTGGAAGGCAGTAGCTCCTACGAGCAGTACTTC.

The CDR3 here is CASSLVLGASKAEQYF. Here the CDR3 DNA reads TGTGCCAGCAGTTTAGTCTTGGGGGCGTCGAAGGCCGAGCAGTACTTC. This rearrangement joins TRBV12-3 or TRBV12-4 to TRBJ2-7; D is perhaps TRBD1 (6 bases). The CDR3 is made up of 16 amino acids. The ends were cut back, 1 base at V and 6 bases at J, with 19 bases in the middle.

The chain links TRBV7-9 to TRBJ2-3; D ambiguous. CDR1 and CDR2 (germline): SEHNR, FQNEAQ (reference sequence). V was cut by 1 base and J by 0 bases, with 11 bases left in between. This CDR3 is 16 amino acids long. The CDR3 DNA follows: TGTGCCAGCAGCTTAGGGTCTTCCACTAGCACAGATACGCAGTATTTT. Encoded protein: CASSLGSSTSTDTQYF. The variable domain in full, with the rest retrieved from reference TRBV7-9 and TRBJ2-3, is DTGVSQNPRHKITKRGQNVTFRCDPISEHNRLYWYRQTLGQGPEFLTYFQNEAQLEKSRLLSDRFSAERPKGSFSTLEIQRTEQGDSAMYLCASSLGSSTSTDTQYFGPGTRLTVL.

The chain recombines TRBV30 with TRBJ2-1; TRBD2 matches 7 bases. The CDR3 is 13 residues long. Germline loops: CDR1 GTSNPN, CDR2 SVGIG (reference sequence). V dropped 0 bases and J dropped 8; count of bases not matched to a gene: 4. CDR3 sequence: CAWSVSGGDEQFF. CDR3 DNA sequence: TGTGCCTGGAGTGTAAGTGGGGGGGATGAGCAGTTCTTC.

This clonotype appeared a few times. J is TRBJ2-3 and V is TRBV2; no definite D call. Trimming stripped 6 bases from V and 2 bases from J, with 9 bases between. CDR1 and CDR2 (germline): SNHLY, FYNNEI. The CDR3 length is 13 residues. CDR3 amino acids: CASRWLDTDTQYF. CDR3 nucleotide sequence: TGTGCCAGCAGGTGGCTAGACACAGATACGCAGTATTTT.

In its sample, this clonotype was seen many times. V and J are TRBV12-3 or TRBV12-4 and TRBJ1-5, with a tentative D call TRBD1 (6 bases). V lost 8 bases and J lost 7, with 18 bases in between. The CDR3 consists of 14 residues. Here the CDR3 reads CASSRGYTKQPQHF. The CDR3 DNA is TGTGCCAGCTCTAGGGGGTACACAAAACAGCCCCAGCATTTT.

The genes are TRBV6-5 and TRBJ2-7, with D perhaps matching TRBD1 or TRBD2 (5 bases each). The CDR3 contains 18 residues. Trimming pared 4 bases from V and 5 bases from J, leaving 27 bases between. CDR1 and CDR2 from the germline V gene are MNHEY and SVGAGI. CDR3 residues: CASSLTGPPYYSRHEQYF. As DNA, the CDR3 is TGTGCCAGCAGTTTAACGGGACCCCCATACTATTCTCGACACGAGCAGTACTTC.

At least ten counts were recorded for this clonotype. The rearrangement links TRBV3-1 to TRBJ2-1, with 12 bases lining up with TRBD2. J gave up 9 bases and V 4 bases, and 7 bases lay outside the gene matches. Germline lookup yields CDR1 LGHDT and CDR2 YNNKEL (reference sequence). This CDR3 contains 15 residues. As DNA, the CDR3 is TGTGCCAGCAGCCCTATTCTAGCGGGAGGGGTTGAGCAGTTCTTC. Translating it yields CASSPILAGGVEQFF.

This clonotype was counted a few times. The J gene is TRBJ2-4, the V gene TRBV28; D tentatively reads TRBD1 or TRBD2 (5 bases each). The V gene lost 1 base and the J gene lost 1 base, with 17 bases spanning the gap. The CDR3 spans 18 residues. Germline CDR1 and CDR2: MDHEN and SYDVKM. The CDR3 coding sequence is TGTGCCAGCAGTTTATTAGGTCTCAGGGAGTCGGCCAAAAACATTCAGTACTTC. It codes for CASSLLGLRESAKNIQYF.

V is TRBV14 and J is TRBJ2-7; D is unclear. The germline V gene has CDR1 SGHDN and CDR2 FVKESK. Trimming took off 0 bases at V and 2 bases at J, with 8 bases between the two ends. The CDR3 consists of 14 residues. The CDR3 coding sequence is TGTGCCAGCAGCCAAGAAGGCGTTCCCTACGAGCAGTACTTC. It yields the protein CASSQEGVPYEQYF. The full variable domain, its missing parts supplied by reference TRBV14 and TRBJ2-7, is EAGVTQFPSHSVIEKGQTVTLRCDPISGHDNLYWYRRVMGKEIKFLLHFVKESKQDESGMPNNRFLAERTGGTYSTLKVQPAELEDSGVYFCASSQEGVPYEQYFGPGTRLTVT.